This T cell receptor (beta chain) was sequenced in a study of cytomegalovirus exposure and HLA in healthy donors. This CDR3 is built from 17 residues. The germline gives CDR1 LGHNA, CDR2 YSLEER. Trimming took 1 base from V and 2 from J; bases not matched to a gene: 5. With 60 Vbeta and 13 Jbeta primers, the PCR was carried out. TCRdb's copy holds only in-frame clones and misses some; the assay was immunoSEQ multiplex PCR. Here the sample spans under 200,000 clones, about four fifths being singletons. The rearrangement joins TRBV4-3 to TRBJ2-3; 11 bases map to TRBD2. The sequence came from a male donor in good health and CMV-seropositive. The sample was PBMCs. The CDR3 DNA is TGCGCCAGCAGCCAAGCTCTAGCGGGGGGACCCACAGATACGCAGTATTTT. It encodes CASSQALAGGPTDTQYF.